The rows below give T cell receptor beta chains drawn from one sample of a study of T cells after yellow fever vaccination. In TCRdb, the 5' RACE reads were re-called with MiXCR into one record per CDR3 protein. The sample consists of some 300,000 distinct CDR3 sequences, 7.5% to 9.5% of them appearing once. Specimen: CD4+ T cells sorted from PBMCs, collected 5 days after the yellow fever booster vaccination. These receptors were obtained from a man aged 18 to 35 who received the YFV17D yellow fever vaccine. Both conserved end residues are part of each CDR3. A D gene is named only where the DNA matches it firmly. Only some rows state a clone size, as once, few, many or a class for expanded clones.

d_call | j_call | v_call | clone_size | cdr3_nt | cdr3_aa
TRBD2 | TRBJ2-5 | TRBV20-1 | few | TGCAGTGCCGAGGTAGCGGGGTTAGAGACCCAGTACTTC | CSAEVAGLETQYF
TRBD1 | TRBJ1-2 | TRBV6-5 | few | TGTGCCAGCAGTGGCAGGGGGCCTGACTATGGCTACACCTTC | CASSGRGPDYGYTF
. | TRBJ1-4 | TRBV5-5 | . | TGTGCCAGCAGCTTGGTCGGTGGATTAGAAAAACTGTTTTTT | CASSLVGGLEKLFF
TRBD1 | TRBJ1-1 | TRBV18 | . | TGTGCCAGCTCACCTGACAGGGTTGGGAACACTGAAGCTTTCTTT | CASSPDRVGNTEAFF
TRBD2 | TRBJ2-4 | TRBV25-1 | few | TGTGCCAGCAGTGGCCTCGGGGCTAGCGGGGGGACAAACATTCAGTACTTC | CASSGLGASGGTNIQYF
TRBD2 | TRBJ2-3 | TRBV12-3/TRBV12-4 | few | TGTGCCAGCAGGTTAAAGGGACTAGCGCCGTGGGATACGCAGTATTTT | CASRLKGLAPWDTQYF
. | TRBJ1-5 | TRBV12-3/TRBV12-4 | . | TGTGCCAGCAGTTTATCGGTGCAGCCCCAGCATTTT | CASSLSVQPQHF
. | TRBJ1-3 | TRBV5-5 | . | TGTGCCAGCAGCTGGGGACCTAGCTCTGGAAACACCATATATTTT | CASSWGPSSGNTIYF
TRBD1 | TRBJ2-7 | TRBV6-2/TRBV6-3 | . | TGTGCCACCCGACAGGGAGCTCCCAACGAGCAGTACTTC | CATRQGAPNEQYF
TRBD2 | TRBJ2-7 | TRBV2 | . | TGTGCCAGCAGGGGGACTAGCGGTACCTACGAGCAGTACTTC | CASRGTSGTYEQYF
. | TRBJ1-1 | TRBV2 | . | TGTGCCAGCTCTGCCTCAACAGCGAACACTGAAGCTTTCTTT | CASSASTANTEAFF